The 10 T cell receptor beta chains given below trace back to one sample, sequenced in a study of radiation and T cells in renal cell carcinoma (TCRdb year 2020). Library construction relied on the immunoSEQ multiplex PCR assay. TCRdb took this table from immuneACCESS and kept in-frame rearrangements with V and J called. Such tables lack part of the clones; where checked against another copy, unresolved V genes explain under half of the gap, and the rest is unexplained. Here the sample has about 59,000 clones; 60% to 85% occur a single time. The ten biggest clones cover approximately 6.8% of the sample. Interpreted using the paper, the time point label stands for: baseline pretreatment blood. The treatment or condition label, read with the paper, signifies: 15 Gy SBRT to primary tumor, nephrectomy 4 weeks later. The sample consisted of blood, taken from a patient whose treatment included radiotherapy and nephrectomy. The receptors come from a man aged 60-69 years with renal cell carcinoma.

V and J are TRBV10-3 and TRBJ2-1, with 12 bases that match TRBD2. Germline CDR1 and CDR2: ENHRY and SYGVKD. This CDR3 is built from 15 residues. The V segment lost 8 bases and the J segment 0 bases; nucleotides outside the gene matches: 2. CDR3 protein: CAIGLAGLSYNEQFF. DNA of the CDR3: TGTGCCATCGGACTAGCGGGGCTCTCCTACAATGAGCAGTTCTTC.

This chain connects TRBV4-1 to TRBJ2-3; a possible D gene is TRBD1 (5 bases). The ends were cut back, 0 bases at V and 0 bases at J, with 10 bases in the middle. Germline assignment: CDR1 MGHRA and CDR2 YSYEKL. This CDR3 is 16 amino acids long. As DNA, the CDR3 is TGCGCCAGCAGCCAAGATTCAGGGCTGAGCACAGATACGCAGTATTTT. The encoded protein is CASSQDSGLSTDTQYF.

The chain has TRBV4-3 and TRBJ2-1; 12 nucleotides line up with TRBD2. This CDR3 comprises 19 residues. In germline, CDR1 is LGHNA, CDR2 YSLEER. The trim removed 0 bases at V and 6 bases at J, leaving 12 bases unmatched. Here the CDR3 DNA reads TGCGCCAGCAGCCAAGATGTTTCTAGCGGGGGGGCTTGGTTCAATGAGCAGTTCTTC. As protein: CASSQDVSSGGAWFNEQFF.

This clone was observed a few times. This chain links TRBV30 with TRBJ1-1; D unclear. Germline CDR1 and CDR2: GTSNPN and SVGIG (reference sequence). The V end lost 1 base, the J end lost 6 bases, and 9 bases lay between the germline ends. The CDR3 contains 12 residues. CDR3 DNA sequence: TGTGCCTGGAGTGGGACGAGGGCTGAAGCTTTCTTT. This encodes CAWSGTRAEAFF.

The rearrangement uses TRBV7-9 and TRBJ2-2; D is unclear. Trimming pared 4 bases from V and 6 bases from J, leaving 6 bases between. The CDR3 has 12 amino acids. The germline gives CDR1 SEHNR, CDR2 FQNEAQ (reference sequence). CDR3 sequence reads: CASSYPPGELFF. The CDR3 coding sequence is TGTGCCAGCAGCTACCCTCCCGGGGAGCTGTTTTTT.

V usage is TRBV10-2 and J usage is TRBJ1-1, with D hard to call. The CDR3 extends over 11 amino acids. The V end was cut by 6 bases, the J end by 0 bases, with 2 bases between. CDR1 WSHSY and CDR2 SAAADI come from the germline V gene. CDR3 DNA: TGCGCCAGCAGAGTGAACACTGAAGCTTTCTTT. Translated, it gives CASRVNTEAFF.

The rearrangement uses TRBV4-1 and TRBJ1-1; 7 bases map to TRBD1. V lost 0 bases and J lost 0; bases outside the gene matches: 1. The CDR3 has 15 residues. Germline V gene data show CDR1 as MGHRA and CDR2 as YSYEKL. The chain's CDR3 is CASSQEDRMNTEAFF. The CDR3 region has the DNA TGCGCCAGCAGCCAAGAGGACAGGATGAACACTGAAGCTTTCTTT.

This clone was seen only a few times. V usage is TRBV5-1 and J usage is TRBJ2-3; 15 positions match TRBD2. The length of the CDR3 is 15 residues. Germline V CDR1 and CDR2: SGHRS, YFSETQ. V shed 3 bases, J shed 6 bases, and the junction held 2 bases outside the gene matches. CDR3 DNA: TGCGCCAGCAGCTCCGGACTAGCGGGAGGGGATACGCAGTATTTT. Protein product: CASSSGLAGGDTQYF. Combining the CDR3 with reference TRBV5-1 and TRBJ2-3 gives the whole variable domain KAGVTQTPRYLIKTRGQQVTLSCSPISGHRSVSWYQQTPGQGLQFLFEYFSETQRNKGNFPGRFSGRQFSNSRSEMNVSTLELGDSALYLCASSSGLAGGDTQYFGPGTRLTVL.

The chain couples TRBV5-6 to TRBJ2-3, with TRBD1 identical over 7 bases. The CDR3 covers 17 residues. Germline-derived CDR1 and CDR2 are SGHDT and YYEEEE. V lost 0 bases and J lost 0; bases outside the gene matches: 7. CDR3 nucleotides: TGTGCCAGCAGCTTGGGGACAGGTCTTTTTAGCACAGATACGCAGTATTTT. Translation gives CASSLGTGLFSTDTQYF. Full variable domain (outside the CDR3, taken from reference TRBV5-6 and TRBJ2-3): DAGVTQSPTHLIKTRGQQVTLRCSPKSGHDTVSWYQQALGQGPQFIFQYYEEEERQRGNFPDRFSGHQFPNYSSELNVNALLLGDSALYLCASSLGTGLFSTDTQYFGPGTRLTVL.

The V and J genes are TRBV25-1 and TRBJ2-1; TRBD2 is a possible D gene (6 bases). The CDR3 totals 15 residues. The germline V gene encodes CDR1 MGHDK and CDR2 SYGVNS. V was shortened by 3 bases and J by 5 bases, with 14 bases between the two germline ends. The CDR3 DNA reads TGTGCCAGCAGTGATCCGGGAGTCGTAAACAATGAGCAGTTCTTC. Protein sequence: CASSDPGVVNNEQFF.